Shown below are 7 T cell receptor beta chains from a single sample sequenced in a study of cytomegalovirus exposure and HLA in healthy donors. Method: immunoSEQ multiplex PCR; TCRdb's copy keeps in-frame clones and lacks some. Among about 280,000 clones listed, roughly 85% were seen once. Sequenced material: PBMCs. These receptors originate from a young woman in good health and CMV-seronegative.

The rearrangement joins TRBV7-9 to TRBJ1-1; D remains ambiguous. Trimming cost V 1 base and J 1 base, with 7 bases left between them. Germline CDR1 reads SEHNR; CDR2 reads FQNEAQ (reference sequence). This CDR3 is 14 amino acids long. CDR3 amino acids: CASSLELRNTEAFF. CDR3 DNA sequence: TGTGCCAGCAGCTTAGAATTGAGGAACACTGAAGCTTTCTTT.

The CDR3 bases are TGTGCCTGGGATGAGATGGACACTGAAGCTTTCTTT. Amino acids: CAWDEMDTEAFF. The chain links TRBV30 to TRBJ1-1; D ambiguous. The CDR3 totals 12 residues. The V end was cut by 5 bases, the J end by 3 bases, with 10 bases between. From germline, CDR1 is GTSNPN and CDR2 SVGIG (reference sequence).

This clone was counted a single time. The chain is built from TRBV5-1 and TRBJ2-7; 8 bases match TRBD1. The V segment lost 0 bases and the J segment 4 bases; nucleotides outside the gene matches: 6. The CDR3 has 15 amino acids. CDR1 SGHRS and CDR2 YFSETQ come from the germline V gene. CDR3 DNA: TGCGCCAGCAGCTTGGTCGGACAGGGCAGATACGAGCAGTACTTC. Its protein is CASSLVGQGRYEQYF.

The chain carries TRBV2 and TRBJ2-7; no definite D call. Trimming took 6 bases from V and 0 from J, leaving 3 bases between them. CDR3 size: 11 residues. Germline values: CDR1 SNHLY, CDR2 FYNNEI. CDR3 protein: CASRSSYEQYF. In DNA form, the CDR3 reads TGTGCCAGCAGGAGCTCCTACGAGCAGTACTTC. Supplemented by reference TRBV2 and TRBJ2-7, the full variable domain reads EPEVTQTPSHQVTQMGQEVILRCVPISNHLYFYWYRQILGQKVEFLVSFYNNEISEKSEIFDDQFSVERPDGSNFTLKIRSTKLEDSAMYFCASRSSYEQYFGPGTRLTVT.

The CDR3 coding sequence is TGTGCCAGCAGTTACTCGGGACAGGGTAGTGAAAAACTGTTTTTT. Translating gives CASSYSGQGSEKLFF. The rearrangement joins TRBV6-5 to TRBJ1-4; 9 nucleotides match TRBD1. The ends lost 0 bases at V and 7 bases at J; junction bases unmatched: 3. Germline V gene sequence: CDR1 MNHEY, CDR2 SVGAGI. The CDR3 has 15 amino acids.

The V and J genes are TRBV25-1 and TRBJ1-3, with TRBD1 matching 8 bases. Trimming removed 3 bases from V and 8 bases from J; junction bases left unmatched: 6. CDR3 size: 14 residues. The germline V gene has CDR1 MGHDK and CDR2 SYGVNS. The chain's CDR3 is CASSETGAADTIYF. The CDR3 DNA sequence: TGTGCCAGCAGTGAGACAGGGGCTGCGGACACCATATATTTT.

V gene TRBV7-3 combines with J gene TRBJ1-1; a weak D match, TRBD1 (5 bases). The germline V gene has CDR1 SGHTA and CDR2 FQGTGA. CDR3 size: 13 residues. V lost 6 bases and J lost 0, with 8 bases in between. The CDR3: CASRRGVNTEAFF. In DNA form, the CDR3 reads TGTGCCAGCAGAAGGGGCGTGAACACTGAAGCTTTCTTT. Full variable domain (missing parts from reference TRBV7-3 and TRBJ1-1): GAGVSQTPSNKVTEKGKYVELRCDPISGHTALYWYRQSLGQGPEFLIYFQGTGAADDSGLPNDRFFAVRPEGSVSTLKIQRTERGDSAVYLCASRRGVNTEAFFGQGTRLTVV.